The 21 T cell receptor beta chains presented below share a single source sample, sequenced in a study of response to subunit inactivated influenza vaccine. TCRdb re-called the RT-PCR reads with MiXCR, one entry per CDR3 protein. The sample shows about 650,000 distinct CDR3 sequences, about 14% of them seen only once. The starting material was PBMCs from blood, obtained approximately 15 days before vaccination. Receptors originate from a man aged 45 to 65 who received an inactivated influenza vaccine.

Written as DNA, the CDR3 is TGTGCCAGTAGTAAACAGGGGCCCGGGGCCAACGTCCTGACTTTC. Its translation: CASSKQGPGANVLTF. The gene calls are TRBV19 and TRBJ2-6; 7 nucleotides line up with TRBD1. V gave up 4 bases and J gave up 4 bases; unmatched junction bases: 4. The CDR3 runs to 15 residues. The germline CDR1 and CDR2 sequences are LNHDA and SQIVND (reference sequence).

There are a few counts of this clonotype. The V gene is TRBV11-2, the J gene TRBJ2-3; 9 nucleotides line up with TRBD2. The germline CDR1 and CDR2 sequences are SGHAT and FQNNGV. Losses at the gene ends were 5 bases for V and 4 bases for J; bases not matched to a gene: 19. This CDR3 spans 19 amino acids. Here the CDR3 reads CASSRMMVGTSFEADTQYF. The DNA for the CDR3 is TGTGCCAGCAGCCGTATGATGGTGGGGACTAGCTTTGAGGCAGATACGCAGTATTTT.

The table lists this clonotype with a few counts. The J gene is TRBJ2-1, the V gene TRBV9; the match to TRBD2 covers 7 bases. The V gene end was trimmed by 0 bases and the J gene end by 6 bases; junction bases not matched to a gene: 3. This CDR3 is built from 14 residues. Germline-derived CDR1 and CDR2 are SGDLS and YYNGEE. CDR3 DNA: TGTGCCAGCAGCGTAGGCGGGGAGGGCAATGAGCAGTTCTTC. Translated, it gives CASSVGGEGNEQFF. The whole variable domain, filled in from reference TRBV9 and TRBJ2-1, reads DSGVTQTPKHLITATGQRVTLRCSPRSGDLSVYWYQQSLDQGLQFLIQYYNGEERAKGNILERFSAQQFPDLHSELNLSSLELGDSALYFCASSVGGEGNEQFFGPGTRLTVL.

The V call is TRBV11-2, the J call TRBJ2-1; TRBD2 agrees at 10 bases. The J segment lost 7 bases and the V segment lost 0 bases, leaving 6 bases of the junction unmatched. The CDR3 loop spans 16 amino acids. Per germline, CDR1 SGHAT and CDR2 FQNNGV. DNA for the CDR3: TGTGCCAGCAGCTTAGATCCGGGACTAGCGAGGAATGAGCAGTTCTTC. It specifies CASSLDPGLARNEQFF.

This clonotype occurred a few times. The CDR3, as DNA: TGCGCCAGCAGCTTGGCCGGGGGACGCCCGAACACCGGGGAGCTGTTTTTT. This gives the protein CASSLAGGRPNTGELFF. This rearrangement joins TRBV5-1 to TRBJ2-2, with D maybe TRBD2 (6 bases). Germline values: CDR1 SGHRS, CDR2 YFSETQ. The ends were cut back, 0 bases at V and 0 bases at J, with 12 bases in the middle. CDR3 size: 17 residues. Looking up the rest from reference TRBV5-1 and TRBJ2-2 gives the full variable domain: KAGVTQTPRYLIKTRGQQVTLSCSPISGHRSVSWYQQTPGQGLQFLFEYFSETQRNKGNFPGRFSGRQFSNSRSEMNVSTLELGDSALYLCASSLAGGRPNTGELFFGEGSRLTVL.

This clonotype showed up many times. The CDR3 ends on some other residue instead of the conserved phenylalanine or tryptophan, so this is likely a read error. The DNA is left out, because the CDR3 cannot be placed on it with certainty; the CDR3 is given as TCRdb lists it. CDR3 sequence reads: CASSQKLAGGPDS. The rearrangement uses TRBV4-2 and TRBJ2-1; TRBD2, the table's D call, was not compared with the DNA. The germline V gene encodes CDR1 LGHNA and CDR2 YNFKEQ. Termini included, the CDR3 measures 13 amino acids.

A few counts support this clonotype. The V call is TRBV15, the J call TRBJ2-3, with 8 nucleotides matching TRBD2. CDR1 and CDR2 from the germline V gene are LNHNV and YYDKDF (reference sequence). This CDR3 has 15 amino acids. V shed 5 bases and J 4 bases; nucleotides not matched to a gene: 8. The chain's CDR3 is CATSRLAGGADTQYF. The CDR3 coding sequence is TGTGCCACCAGCCGACTGGCGGGAGGAGCAGATACGCAGTATTTT. Filled out from reference TRBV15 and TRBJ2-3, the complete variable domain reads DAMVIQNPRYQVTQFGKPVTLSCSQTLNHNVMYWYQQKSSQAPKLLFHYYDKDFNNEADTPDNFQSRRPNTSFCFLDIRSPGLGDTAMYLCATSRLAGGADTQYFGPGTRLTVL.

In its sample, this clonotype was seen many times. The chain uses TRBV12-3 or TRBV12-4 and TRBJ1-1; D might be TRBD1 (6 bases). The CDR3 totals 14 residues. The V end lost 6 bases, the J end lost 0 bases, and 11 bases lay between the germline ends. The CDR3 DNA reads TGTGCCAGCAGCTTGGGACAACTGAACACTGAAGCTTTCTTT. Residues: CASSLGQLNTEAFF.

The CDR3 DNA sequence: TGTGCCAGCAGCCCCGGGGCTAGAGGGTACGAGCAGTACTTC. Translation gives CASSPGARGYEQYF. J is TRBJ2-7 and V is TRBV7-2, with D perhaps TRBD1 or TRBD2 (5 bases each). The CDR3 loop spans 14 amino acids. Between the trimmed V and J ends, which lost 5 bases and 4 bases, there was a span of 15 bases. The germline V gene has CDR1 SGHTA and CDR2 FQGNSA.

This clonotype was detected only a few times. The rearrangement uses TRBV10-3 and TRBJ2-1; D is perhaps TRBD1 (5 bases). Germline CDR1 ENHRY, CDR2 SYGVKD. The CDR3 runs to 12 residues. Trimming pared 6 bases from V and 7 bases from J, leaving 10 bases between. CDR3 in amino acids: CAISPDKNEQFF. The CDR3 region has the DNA TGTGCCATCAGCCCGGACAAGAATGAGCAGTTCTTC.

This clonotype occurred many times. The chain links TRBV10-3 to TRBJ1-4; D gene unclear. The germline V and J ends were trimmed by 3 bases and 6 bases, with 20 bases remaining between them. This CDR3 contains 17 residues. The germline V gene has CDR1 ENHRY and CDR2 SYGVKD. The CDR3 nucleotides are TGTGCCATCAGTGACGCCTCCGGCGGCCCTCGGGATGAAAAACTGTTTTTT. It codes for CAISDASGGPRDEKLFF.

This clonotype was recorded many times. The V call is TRBV4-3, the J call TRBJ2-7, with TRBD2 matching over 8 bases. Trimming removed 4 bases from V and 3 bases from J; junction bases left unmatched: 8. The CDR3 is 15 amino acids. Per germline, CDR1 LGHNA and CDR2 YSLEER. Written as DNA, the CDR3 is TGCGCCAGCAGCCCTTGGAGCGGGGGAAGCTACGAGCAGTACTTC. Its protein product is CASSPWSGGSYEQYF.

V and J are TRBV20-1 and TRBJ2-3, with 14 bases matching TRBD2. The germline V gene encodes CDR1 DFQATT and CDR2 SNEGSKA (reference sequence). CDR3 length: 15 amino acids. Trimming removed 3 bases from V and 6 bases from J; junction bases left unmatched: 5. The chain's CDR3 is CSARRTSGRTDTQYF. For the CDR3, the DNA is TGCAGTGCTAGGAGGACTAGCGGGAGGACCGATACGCAGTATTTT.

A few counts support this clonotype. This sequence joins TRBV5-5 and TRBJ1-5, with D possibly TRBD1 on 6 matching bases. The CDR3 extends over 14 amino acids. The ends were cut back, 4 bases at V and 4 bases at J, with 12 bases in the middle. The germline gives CDR1 SGHKS, CDR2 YYEKEE (reference sequence). The CDR3 spells CASSPGQQNQPQHF. The CDR3 bases are TGTGCCAGCAGCCCCGGACAGCAAAATCAGCCCCAGCATTTT.

V is TRBV3-1 and J is TRBJ2-7, with D unclear. The V end lost 1 base, the J end lost 7 bases, and 8 bases lay between the germline ends. The CDR3 has 12 residues. Germline V gives CDR1 LGHDT, CDR2 YNNKEL (reference sequence). The CDR3 loop reads CASSQVMAEQYF. The CDR3 DNA is TGTGCCAGCAGCCAAGTTATGGCGGAGCAGTACTTC.

The V call is TRBV7-2, the J call TRBJ2-7; D perhaps matches TRBD2 (6 bases). Germline V gives CDR1 SGHTA, CDR2 FQGNSA. This CDR3 region has 14 residues. V gave up 7 bases and J gave up 4 bases, with 17 bases separating them. CDR3: CASTPSGGWYEQYF. CDR3 DNA: TGTGCCAGCACCCCATCCGGGGGATGGTACGAGCAGTACTTC.

This clonotype appeared a few times. The chain is built from TRBV20-1 and TRBJ2-3, with 7 bases that match TRBD2. The CDR3 covers 14 residues. Germline CDR1 is DFQATT and CDR2 is SNEGSKA (reference sequence). Germline trimming cut 5 bases from V and 4 bases from J; bases unmatched to any gene: 9. CDR3 nucleotide sequence: TGCAGTGCTTATAAAAGCGGGGTACCAGATACGCAGTATTTT. Amino acid sequence: CSAYKSGVPDTQYF.

CDR3 region: CASSGWTGVHEQYF. The CDR3 DNA follows: TGCGCCAGCAGCGGATGGACAGGGGTCCACGAGCAGTACTTC. The V gene is TRBV5-1, the J gene TRBJ2-7; 9 bases match TRBD1. This CDR3 spans 14 amino acids. Germline V CDR1 and CDR2: SGHRS, YFSETQ. The V gene end was trimmed by 4 bases and the J gene end by 5 bases; junction bases not matched to a gene: 7.

This clonotype was observed a handful of times. The chain employs TRBV29-1 and TRBJ2-5, with D maybe TRBD1 (5 bases). Germline-derived CDR1 and CDR2 are SQVTM and ANQGSEA. V was pared by 0 bases and J by 1 base, with 6 bases between. This CDR3 has 13 amino acids. In nucleotides, the CDR3 is TGCAGCGTTGAAGATAGGGGCCAAGAGACCCAGTACTTC. Protein: CSVEDRGQETQYF. The complete variable domain, with remaining parts taken from reference TRBV29-1 and TRBJ2-5, reads SAVISQKPSRDICQRGTSLTIQCQVDSQVTMMFWYRQQPGQSLTLIATANQGSEATYESGFVIDKFPISRPNLTFSTLTVSNMSPEDSSIYLCSVEDRGQETQYFGPGTRLLVL.

The chain combines TRBV3-1 with TRBJ2-1, with D perhaps matching TRBD2 (6 bases). CDR1 and CDR2 (germline): LGHDT, YNNKEL (reference sequence). The ends were cut back, 0 bases at V and 0 bases at J, with 15 bases in the middle. The CDR3 consists of 18 residues. Written as DNA, the CDR3 is TGTGCCAGCAGCCAAGAGAGTATACGGGGGTCCTCCTACAATGAGCAGTTCTTC. Its protein product is CASSQESIRGSSYNEQFF.

This clonotype was found a few times. The chain links TRBV11-1 to TRBJ2-1; 15 nucleotides agree with TRBD2. Germline CDR1 SGHAT, CDR2 FQDESV (reference sequence). The CDR3 runs 18 residues. V trimming: 5 bases; J trimming: 1 base; junction bases outside the gene matches: 6. The CDR3 region is CASSGTSGRIRSYNEQFF. The CDR3 DNA reads TGTGCCAGCAGCGGGACTAGCGGGAGGATAAGGTCCTACAATGAGCAGTTCTTC.